Below are 24 T cell receptor beta chains sequenced from a single sample in a study of T cell responses to AZD1222 COVID-19 vaccine. Generated by immunoSEQ multiplex PCR, the TCRdb table keeps only in-frame clones and is missing some. This sample has approximately 110,000 clones, with about 87% found just once. Here the sequenced sample was peripheral blood, taken on day 0 of AZD1222 vaccination. These TCRs come from an adult in good health.

The count of this clone is one. V gene TRBV28 combines with J gene TRBJ1-4; the D gene is possibly TRBD1 (6 bases). The germline V gene encodes CDR1 MDHEN and CDR2 SYDVKM. The V end was cut by 5 bases, the J end by 7 bases, with 17 bases between. The CDR3 totals 15 residues. The CDR3 sequence: CASSPSDSLGEKLFF. The CDR3 DNA is TGTGCCAGCAGTCCCTCGGACAGTTTGGGTGAAAAACTGTTTTTT.

V is TRBV7-2 and J is TRBJ1-5, with 8 bases aligning to TRBD1. The CDR3 has 15 residues. V lost 3 bases to trimming and J lost 6 bases; unmatched junction nucleotides: 7. Germline-derived CDR1 and CDR2 are SGHTA and FQGNSA. The CDR3 loop is CASSFSRGQGQPQHF. DNA for the CDR3: TGTGCCAGCAGCTTTAGCAGGGGGCAGGGTCAGCCCCAGCATTTT.

The chain carries TRBV28 and TRBJ1-4; a weak D match, TRBD1 (6 bases). The germline V and J ends were trimmed by 5 bases and 4 bases, with 17 bases remaining between them. The CDR3 has 16 residues. Germline-derived CDR1 and CDR2 are MDHEN and SYDVKM. Here the CDR3 DNA reads TGTGCCAGCAGTCCCAACCTACAGGGCGATAATGAAAAACTGTTTTTT. This encodes CASSPNLQGDNEKLFF.

This chain connects TRBV30 to TRBJ2-7, with 11 bases lining up with TRBD1. Germline loops: CDR1 GTSNPN, CDR2 SVGIG (reference sequence). V lost 5 bases to trimming and J lost 1 base; unmatched junction nucleotides: 4. This CDR3 region has 14 residues. CDR3 amino acids: CAWGGQGDSYEQYF. CDR3 coding DNA: TGTGCCTGGGGGGGACAGGGGGATTCCTACGAGCAGTACTTC.

This clone was seen a single time. The J gene is TRBJ2-1, the V gene TRBV11-2; D gene uncertain. The CDR3 loop spans 15 amino acids. Germline values: CDR1 SGHAT, CDR2 FQNNGV. Trimming removed 3 bases at V and 0 bases at J, with 9 bases between. The CDR3 nucleotides are TGTGCCAGCAGCTTGACACAGAGCTCCTACAATGAGCAGTTCTTC. Translation: CASSLTQSSYNEQFF.

The rearrangement joins TRBV6-5 to TRBJ1-5; 8 nucleotides match TRBD1. V lost 0 bases to trimming and J lost 5 bases; unmatched junction nucleotides: 0. Per the germline V gene, CDR1 is MNHEY and CDR2 is SVGAGI. The CDR3 is made up of 14 amino acids. Here the CDR3 reads CASSYSDRDQPQHF. The CDR3, as DNA: TGTGCCAGCAGTTACTCGGACAGGGATCAGCCCCAGCATTTT.

This chain connects TRBV9 to TRBJ1-2, with D possibly matching TRBD1 (5 bases). Per germline, CDR1 SGDLS and CDR2 YYNGEE. This CDR3 comprises 12 residues. Trimming took off 3 bases at V and 5 bases at J, with 8 bases between the two ends. The CDR3 bases are TGTGCCAGCAGCGCCGGGACGTATGGCTACACCTTC. This sequence encodes CASSAGTYGYTF.

This chain joins TRBV18 and TRBJ1-5, with a possible D match to TRBD1 (5 bases). CDR1 is KGHSH and CDR2 is LQKENI in the germline V gene. The CDR3 has 17 amino acids. The V end lost 0 bases, the J end lost 0 bases, and 12 bases lay between the germline ends. DNA of the CDR3: TGTGCCAGCTCACCACCCTCGGGGGGGAATAGCAATCAGCCCCAGCATTTT. It is translated as CASSPPSGGNSNQPQHF.

The V and J genes are TRBV6-5 and TRBJ2-5; possible D gene TRBD1, 5 bases. Germline assignment: CDR1 MNHEY and CDR2 SVGAGI. Trimming shortened V by 7 bases and J by 5 bases, and 17 bases separated the two germline ends. This CDR3 is 14 amino acids long. The CDR3 coding sequence is TGTGCCAGCAATAGGGGATCTTCTTGGGAGACCCAGTACTTC. Protein product: CASNRGSSWETQYF.

This chain uses TRBV5-1 with TRBJ2-5; 7 bases map to TRBD1. Per germline, CDR1 SGHRS and CDR2 YFSETQ. Trimming at V came to 0 bases and at J to 1 base, leaving 3 bases not matched to a gene. This CDR3 region has 15 residues. CDR3: CASSLEQGTQETQYF. CDR3 nucleotide sequence: TGCGCCAGCAGCTTGGAACAGGGGACCCAAGAGACCCAGTACTTC.

The CDR3 DNA follows: TGTGCCAGCAGTCAAGGACGGTCCAGTCAGCCCCAGCATTTT. It codes for CASSQGRSSQPQHF. The rearrangement joins TRBV6-6 to TRBJ1-5, with D hard to call. The CDR3 is 14 residues long. V lost 5 bases and J lost 6, with 14 bases in between. Germline V CDR1 and CDR2: MNHNY, SVGAGI (reference sequence).

The chain recombines TRBV9 with TRBJ1-6, with no clear D. The CDR3 consists of 14 residues. The V gene lost 3 bases and the J gene lost 6 bases, with 10 bases spanning the gap. Germline V lookup: CDR1 SGDLS, CDR2 YYNGEE. The CDR3 sequence is CASSGDGANSPLHF. The CDR3 DNA sequence: TGTGCCAGCAGCGGCGACGGAGCTAATTCACCCCTCCACTTT.

A single count supports this clone. The chain has TRBV24-1 and TRBJ1-2; D may be TRBD1 (6 bases). Trimming stripped 6 bases from V and 6 bases from J, with 7 bases between. The CDR3 runs 11 residues. Germline V gene data show CDR1 as KGHDR and CDR2 as SFDVKD. CDR3: CATSRGDGYTF. The CDR3 bases are TGTGCCACCAGTAGGGGGGATGGCTACACCTTC.

V usage is TRBV7-2 and J usage is TRBJ2-5, with 11 nucleotides matching TRBD2. This CDR3 contains 16 residues. Germline V gene lookup returns CDR1 SGHTA and CDR2 FQGNSA. The V and J ends lost 5 bases and 2 bases, in that order; junction bases with no gene match: 7. The DNA of the CDR3 is TGTGCCAGCAGCCCACCTAGCGGGGGGTGGCAAGAGACCCAGTACTTC. This gives the protein CASSPPSGGWQETQYF.

Here the CDR3 reads CASSGAGGIDTQYF. The CDR3 DNA follows: TGTGCCAGCAGTGGGGCGGGGGGGATAGATACGCAGTATTTT. The genes are TRBV2 and TRBJ2-3; 9 nucleotides line up with TRBD2. From germline, CDR1 is SNHLY and CDR2 FYNNEI. This CDR3 is 14 amino acids long. With 4 bases clipped from V and 5 bases from J, the junction kept 4 bases outside the gene matches.

The gene calls are TRBV6-6 and TRBJ2-1; 7 nucleotides match TRBD2. Germline loops: CDR1 MNHNY, CDR2 SVGAGI (reference sequence). This CDR3 spans 15 amino acids. V was pared by 0 bases and J by 1 base, with 0 bases of the junction left unmatched. The CDR3 protein is CASSYSGGSYNEQFF. Here the CDR3 DNA reads TGTGCCAGCAGTTACTCGGGGGGGTCCTACAATGAGCAGTTCTTC.

The chain uses TRBV5-1 and TRBJ2-7; no reliable D call. Trimming removed 0 bases at V and 4 bases at J, with 2 bases between. Per the germline V gene, CDR1 is SGHRS and CDR2 is YFSETQ. This CDR3 spans 11 amino acids. CDR3 amino acids: CASSLGYEQYF. The CDR3 nucleotides read TGCGCCAGCAGCTTGGGGTACGAGCAGTACTTC.

The V gene is TRBV5-6, the J gene TRBJ2-2; perhaps TRBD2 as D (5 bases). Trimming stripped 1 base from V and 3 bases from J, with 7 bases between. CDR3 length: 14 residues. CDR1 is SGHDT and CDR2 is YYEEEE in the germline V gene. CDR3 sequence: CASSLRGYTGELFF. For the CDR3, the DNA is TGTGCCAGCAGCTTGAGAGGGTACACCGGGGAGCTGTTTTTT.

The CDR3 spells CASSLVGRGTGNTIYF. The CDR3 nucleotides are TGTGCCAGCAGCTTAGTGGGGCGAGGAACTGGAAACACCATATATTTT. The V call is TRBV7-9, the J call TRBJ1-3, with D possibly being TRBD1 (5 bases). CDR3 length equals 16 residues. Germline V gene lookup returns CDR1 SEHNR and CDR2 FQNEAQ (reference sequence). V dropped 1 base and J dropped 2 bases, with 12 bases sitting between them.

V gene TRBV12-3 or TRBV12-4 combines with J gene TRBJ2-4; D might be TRBD2 (6 bases). This CDR3 has 13 amino acids. With 3 bases removed from V and 6 bases from J, the gap between germline ends came to 9 bases. CDR3 sequence reads: CASSLTSGNIQYF. In nucleotides, the CDR3 is TGTGCCAGCAGTTTGACTAGTGGAAACATTCAGTACTTC.

This clone was detected a few times. V gene TRBV4-2 combines with J gene TRBJ2-3; D is ambiguous. The CDR3 spans 14 residues. V was trimmed by 0 bases and J by 2 bases, leaving 6 bases between them. Per the germline V gene, CDR1 is LGHNA and CDR2 is YNFKEQ. CDR3 region: CASSQDSVTDTQYF. CDR3 sequence (DNA): TGTGCCAGCAGCCAAGATTCCGTCACAGATACGCAGTATTTT.

The J gene is TRBJ1-5, the V gene TRBV13; maybe TRBD1 (6 bases). CDR1 and CDR2 from the germline V gene are PRHDT and FYEKMQ (reference sequence). V gave up 4 bases and J gave up 4 bases, with 17 bases separating them. The CDR3 is made up of 16 amino acids. The chain's CDR3 is CASSSGDIGRNQPQHF. The CDR3 DNA is TGTGCCAGCAGCTCCGGGGACATCGGTCGGAATCAGCCCCAGCATTTT.

J is TRBJ2-1 and V is TRBV4-1; no clear D. In germline, CDR1 is MGHRA, CDR2 YSYEKL. V lost 4 bases and J lost 7, with 8 bases in between. The CDR3 consists of 12 residues. The CDR3 is CASSPQLNEQFF. CDR3 in DNA: TGCGCCAGCAGCCCTCAGTTAAATGAGCAGTTCTTC.

The chain's CDR3 is CASSPGATAYGYTF. CDR3 nucleotides: TGTGCCAGCAGCCCCGGCGCCACAGCCTATGGCTACACCTTC. The chain recombines TRBV11-2 with TRBJ1-2; D is ambiguous. Trimming cost V 5 bases and J 4 bases, with 14 bases left between them. Germline loops: CDR1 SGHAT, CDR2 FQNNGV. The CDR3 is 14 amino acids.